Each of the 2 T cell receptor beta chains below was sequenced from the same sample in a study of blood T cell repertoires in COVID-19. TCRdb keeps only in-frame clones here, not all; method: immunoSEQ multiplex PCR. The data hold 110,000 to 150,000 clones, with about 80% observed a single time. The sequenced sample was peripheral blood. These receptors all stem from an elderly woman with acute or convalescent COVID-19.

The V call is TRBV3-1 (or the pseudogene TRBV3-2), the J call TRBJ1-1, with D unclear. The CDR3 length is 14 residues. Germline CDR1 LGHDT, CDR2 YNNKEL (reference sequence). The germline V and J ends were trimmed by 2 bases and 7 bases, with 14 bases remaining between them. CDR3 loop: CASSQNPASGEAFF. DNA of the CDR3: TGTGCCAGCAGCCAAAACCCCGCCTCAGGTGAAGCTTTCTTT.

The V and J genes are TRBV24-1 and TRBJ1-2; tentatively, D is TRBD1 (5 bases). This CDR3 contains 14 residues. CDR1 is KGHDR, CDR2 SFDVKD, per germline. Between the trimmed V and J ends, which lost 3 bases and 5 bases, there was a span of 12 bases. The CDR3 loop is CATSDSGREYGYTF. The CDR3 DNA sequence: TGTGCCACCAGTGATAGTGGCAGGGAATATGGCTACACCTTC.